This TCR beta chain was identified during a study of beta chain features in type 1 diabetes. General study points: Equally in patients and controls, shorter templates might have been favored by PCR. Type 1 diabetes patients had moderately but significantly shorter TCRB CDR3s in all four CD4+ subsets. Within the patient group, naive, central memory and Treg TCRB repertoires appeared more similar to each other than within healthy donors.

Sequencing targeted expressed TCRB transcripts, as all isolated RNA had been reverse transcribed. The method was immunoSEQ multiplex PCR; TCRdb's version includes in-frame clones alone and lacks a portion of them. The sample has about 160,000 clones; 6% to 9% are singletons. This clone was seen a few times. The antigen remains undetermined. Sequenced: central memory CD4+ T cells from blood. This receptor was identified in a man between 18 and 29 years old with type 1 diabetes.

The CDR3 loop is CASAQTSANTGELFF. In DNA, the CDR3 is TGTGCCAGCGCACAAACCTCCGCGAACACCGGGGAGCTGTTTTTT. V usage is TRBV19 and J usage is TRBJ2-2; D is undetermined. The germline V gene encodes CDR1 LNHDA and CDR2 SQIVND (reference sequence). This CDR3 contains 15 residues. Trimming stripped 9 bases from V and 0 bases from J, with 14 bases between.